Below, one T cell receptor (beta chain) is given with its context. Its antigen remains unidentified. No base-level quality is on record; no much larger clone is a single base apart. TCRbeta CDR3 regions were sequenced with the immunoSEQ Assay. After extraction, genomic DNA underwent amplification by bias-controlled multiplex PCR, followed by high-throughput sequencing. Concerning the study's data processing: To quantify the absolute abundance of every unique TCRbeta CDR3 region, sequences were collapsed and filtered. Usable DNA was measured by amplifying reference genes present in all nucleated cells, and TCRbeta template counts were normalized to that usable DNA to estimate T cell fraction. Repertoire TCRs were annotated as SARS-CoV-2-specific when V gene, CDR3 amino acid sequence and J gene were exactly matched to a known reactive TCR set. MIRA supplied the reference SARS-CoV-2 TCR set, which was filtered for enrichment in COVID-19-positive ImmuneCODE repertoires so that public or cross-reactive TCRs were removed. Using the MIRA antigens, annotated TCRs were further analysed by specific ORF or by position within an ORF. Depth was the summed frequency of annotated unique rearrangements, while breadth was defined as annotated unique rearrangements over total unique productive rearrangements. Two-sided Wilcoxon rank-sum tests were used to compare TCR breadth between groups. This is the immuneACCESS table as TCRdb keeps it, with only in-frame sequences that have V and J called. A part of the clones is gone; compared with another copy, unresolved V genes explain less than half, and the rest is unexplained. Clone size and the V and J calls come from that table; the DNA yielded D and trimming. This sample comprises approximately 420,000 clones, roughly nine tenths of them detected only once. Roughly 3.2% of the sample goes to the ten largest clones.

The data derive from a study of Ad26.COV2.S vaccination and SARS-CoV-2 variants (dated by TCRdb to 2020 to 2023). Broadly, across the study: Donors in the vaccine arm were drawn from COV1001, a multicentre, randomized, double-blind, placebo-controlled phase I-IIa trial testing Ad26.COV2.S in healthy adults. Investigators remained blinded to trial group allocation during experiments and outcome assessment. Ad26.COV2.S was given intramuscularly at 5x10^10 or 1x10^11 viral particles, as a single shot or as two shots 56 days apart. TCRbeta repertoire sequencing served as the tool for gauging how specific and how broad the SARS-CoV-2-reactive T cell receptors were following Ad26.COV2.S vaccination. Trial participants were randomized into five groups of five, in which low-dose or high-dose Ad26.COV2.S was given once or twice, or placebo was given on both occasions. A total of 32 samples were included in the TCR-sequenced set, comprising roughly 19 Ad26.COV2.S vaccine recipients, 5 placebo recipients and 8 SARS-CoV-2 convalescent individuals. Broader findings and caveats from the paper: The study lacked the statistical power to compare responses across vaccine doses or regimens. Compared with placebo recipients, Ad26.COV2.S recipients showed higher spike-specific TCR breadth (P = 0.0014). Non-spike TCR breadth was comparable between vaccine and placebo recipients, consistent with the vaccine containing only spike. After vaccination, spike-specific CD8+ and CD4+ T cell responses were reported to show substantial breadth. According to the authors, total T cell responses may have been underestimated by the TCR breadth and depth analyses.

This specimen's treatment or condition label, per the study, means: over 15 received Ad26.COV2.S at low or high dose, single or two shots; several received placebo; per-sample allocation not given. For vaccine and placebo recipients, repertoires were sequenced using samples collected on day 63 after the first injection. Between 29 July and 7 August 2020, Cohort 1b enrolled 20 to 30 adults aged 18-55 years at one site in Boston, USA. Ad26.COV2.S was a replication-incompetent adenovirus type 26 vector that expressed a prefusion-stabilized SARS-CoV-2 spike protein derived from the original Wuhan strain. The CDR1 and CDR2 encoded by the germline V gene are KGHDR and SFDVKD. The CDR3 measures 12 amino acids from cysteine to phenylalanine. Just the 36-base CDR3 DNA is kept, in frame starting at base 1. Trimming takes 9 bases off V and 3 bases off J; junction bases not matched to a gene: 0.

The rearranged chain carries TRBV24-1 and TRBJ2-3, with TRBD1 matching 9 junction bases. The sequence derives from a person aged 18 to 65 who received the Ad26.COV2.S COVID-19 vaccine or a placebo. The specimen comprised peripheral blood, sampled in a trial of Ad26.COV2.S vaccine versus placebo. The CDR3 reads CATGTGTDTQYF. The sequence in DNA is TGTGCCACCGGGACAGGGACAGATACGCAGTATTTT.